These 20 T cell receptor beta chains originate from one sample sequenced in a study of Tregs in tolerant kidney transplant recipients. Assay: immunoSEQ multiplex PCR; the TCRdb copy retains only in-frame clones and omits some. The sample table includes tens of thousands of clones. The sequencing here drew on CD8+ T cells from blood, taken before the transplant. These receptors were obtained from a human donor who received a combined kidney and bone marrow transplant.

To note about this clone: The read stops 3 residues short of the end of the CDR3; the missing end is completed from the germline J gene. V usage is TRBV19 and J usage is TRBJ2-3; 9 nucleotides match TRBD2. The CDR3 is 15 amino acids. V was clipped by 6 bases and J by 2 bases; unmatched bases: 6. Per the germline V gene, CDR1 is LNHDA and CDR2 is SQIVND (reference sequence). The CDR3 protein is CASSGASGATDTQYF. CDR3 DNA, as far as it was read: TGTGCCAGTAGCGGCGCTAGCGGGGCCACAGATACG.

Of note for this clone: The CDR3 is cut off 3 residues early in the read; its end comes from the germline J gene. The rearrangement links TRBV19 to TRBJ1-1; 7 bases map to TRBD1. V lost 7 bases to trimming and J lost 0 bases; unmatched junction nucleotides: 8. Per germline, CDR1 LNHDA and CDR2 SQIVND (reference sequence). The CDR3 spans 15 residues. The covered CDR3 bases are TGTGCCAGTACCCTGGGACAGATCATGAACACTGAA. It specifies CASTLGQIMNTE. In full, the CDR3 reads CASTLGQIMNTEAFF.

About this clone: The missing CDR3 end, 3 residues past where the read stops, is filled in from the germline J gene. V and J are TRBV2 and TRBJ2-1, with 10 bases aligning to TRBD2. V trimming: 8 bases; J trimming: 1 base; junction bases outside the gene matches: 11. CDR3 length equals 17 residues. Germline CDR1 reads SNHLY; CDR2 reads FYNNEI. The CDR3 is CASLIDGAGGSYNEQFF. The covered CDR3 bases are TGTGCCAGCCTGATCGACGGAGCGGGAGGGTCCTACAATGAG.

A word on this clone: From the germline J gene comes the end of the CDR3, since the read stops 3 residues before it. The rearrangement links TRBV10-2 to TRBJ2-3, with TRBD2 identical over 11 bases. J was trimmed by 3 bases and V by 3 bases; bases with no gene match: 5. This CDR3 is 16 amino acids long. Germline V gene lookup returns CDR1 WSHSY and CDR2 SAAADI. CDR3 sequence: CASSDGTSGYTDTQYF. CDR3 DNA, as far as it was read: TGCGCCAGCAGTGACGGGACTAGCGGATATACAGATACG.

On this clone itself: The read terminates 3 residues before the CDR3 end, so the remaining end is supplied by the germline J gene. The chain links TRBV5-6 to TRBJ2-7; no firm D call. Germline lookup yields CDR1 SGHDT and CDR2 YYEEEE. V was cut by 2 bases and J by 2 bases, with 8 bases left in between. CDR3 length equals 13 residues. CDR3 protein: CASSLQNPYEQYF. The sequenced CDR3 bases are TGTGCCAGCAGCTTACAGAATCCCTACGAG. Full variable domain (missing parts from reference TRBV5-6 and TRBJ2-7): DAGVTQSPTHLIKTRGQQVTLRCSPKSGHDTVSWYQQALGQGPQFIFQYYEEEERQRGNFPDRFSGHQFPNYSSELNVNALLLGDSALYLCASSLQNPYEQYFGPGTRLTVT.

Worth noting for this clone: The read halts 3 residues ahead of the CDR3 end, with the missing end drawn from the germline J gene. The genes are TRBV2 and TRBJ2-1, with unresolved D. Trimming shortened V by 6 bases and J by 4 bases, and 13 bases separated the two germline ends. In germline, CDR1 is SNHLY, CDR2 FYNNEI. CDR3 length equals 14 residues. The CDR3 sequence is CASSAQTEYNEQFF. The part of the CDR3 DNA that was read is TGTGCCAGCAGCGCCCAGACTGAATACAATGAG.

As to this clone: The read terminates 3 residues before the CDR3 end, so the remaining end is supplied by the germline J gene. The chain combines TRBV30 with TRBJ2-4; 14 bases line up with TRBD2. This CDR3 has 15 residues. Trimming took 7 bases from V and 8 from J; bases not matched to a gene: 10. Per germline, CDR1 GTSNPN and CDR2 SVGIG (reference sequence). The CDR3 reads CASTGTSGRRDIQYF. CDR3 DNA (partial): TGTGCCTCTACCGGGACTAGCGGGAGACGGGACATT.

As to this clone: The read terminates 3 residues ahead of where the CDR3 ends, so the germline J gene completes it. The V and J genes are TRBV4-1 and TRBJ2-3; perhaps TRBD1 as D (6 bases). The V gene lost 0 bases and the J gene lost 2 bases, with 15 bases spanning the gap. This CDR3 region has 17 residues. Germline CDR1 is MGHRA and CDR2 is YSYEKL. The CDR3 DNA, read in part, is TGCGCCAGCAGCCAAGATAGGGGACACGGGGACACAGATACG. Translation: CASSQDRGHGDTDT. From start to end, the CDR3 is CASSQDRGHGDTDTQYF.

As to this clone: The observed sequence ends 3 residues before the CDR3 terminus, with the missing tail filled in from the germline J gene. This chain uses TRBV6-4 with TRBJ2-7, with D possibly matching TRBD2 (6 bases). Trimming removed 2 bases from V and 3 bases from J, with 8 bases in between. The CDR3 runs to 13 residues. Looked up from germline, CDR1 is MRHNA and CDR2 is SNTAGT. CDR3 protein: CASSDQEGYEQYF. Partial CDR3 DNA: TGTGCCAGCAGTGACCAGGAGGGCTACGAG.

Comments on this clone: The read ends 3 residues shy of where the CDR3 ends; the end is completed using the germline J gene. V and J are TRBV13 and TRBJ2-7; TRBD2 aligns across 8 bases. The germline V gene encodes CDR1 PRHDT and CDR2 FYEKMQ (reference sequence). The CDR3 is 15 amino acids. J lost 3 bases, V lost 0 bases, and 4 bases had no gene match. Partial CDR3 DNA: TGTGCCAGCAGCTTAGGACTAGCGGACAACTACGAG. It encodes CASSLGLADNYE. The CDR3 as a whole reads CASSLGLADNYEQYF.

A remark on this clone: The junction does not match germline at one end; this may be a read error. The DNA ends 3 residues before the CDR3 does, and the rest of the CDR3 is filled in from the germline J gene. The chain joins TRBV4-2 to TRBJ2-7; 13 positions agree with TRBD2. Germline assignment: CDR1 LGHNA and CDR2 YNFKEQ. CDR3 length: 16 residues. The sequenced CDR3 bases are TGCGCCAGCAGCCAGGTACTAGCGGGAGGGAACTACGAG. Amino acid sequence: CASSQVLAGGNYE. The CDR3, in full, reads CASSQVLAGGNYEQYF.

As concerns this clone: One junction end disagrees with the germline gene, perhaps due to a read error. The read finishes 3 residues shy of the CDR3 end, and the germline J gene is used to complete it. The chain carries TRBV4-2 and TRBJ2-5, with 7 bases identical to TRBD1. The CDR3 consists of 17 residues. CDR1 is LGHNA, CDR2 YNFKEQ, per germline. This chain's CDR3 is CASSQFRAGRGSETQYF. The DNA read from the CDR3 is TGCGCCAGCAGCCAGTTTAGGGCTGGCAGGGGGAGTGAGACC.

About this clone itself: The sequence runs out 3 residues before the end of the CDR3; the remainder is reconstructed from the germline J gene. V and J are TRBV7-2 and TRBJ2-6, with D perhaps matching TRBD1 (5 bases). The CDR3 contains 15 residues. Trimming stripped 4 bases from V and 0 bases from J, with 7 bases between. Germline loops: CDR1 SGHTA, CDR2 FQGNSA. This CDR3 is CASSSRGSGANVLTF. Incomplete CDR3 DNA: TGTGCCAGCAGCTCAAGGGGCTCTGGGGCCAACGTC. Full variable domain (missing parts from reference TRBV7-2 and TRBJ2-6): GAGVSQSPSNKVTEKGKDVELRCDPISGHTALYWYRQSLGQGLEFLIYFQGNSAPDKSGLPSDRFSAERTGGSVSTLTIQRTQQEDSAVYLCASSSRGSGANVLTFGAGSRLTVL.

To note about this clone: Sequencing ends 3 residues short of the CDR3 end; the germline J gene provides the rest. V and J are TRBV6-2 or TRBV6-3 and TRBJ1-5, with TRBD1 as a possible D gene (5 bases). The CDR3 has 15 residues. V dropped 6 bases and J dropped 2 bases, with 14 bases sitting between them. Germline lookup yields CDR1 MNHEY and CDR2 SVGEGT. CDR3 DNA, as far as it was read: TGTGCCAGCAGATCAGGGTTCCTTGGCAATCAGCCC. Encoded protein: CASRSGFLGNQP. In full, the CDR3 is CASRSGFLGNQPQHF.

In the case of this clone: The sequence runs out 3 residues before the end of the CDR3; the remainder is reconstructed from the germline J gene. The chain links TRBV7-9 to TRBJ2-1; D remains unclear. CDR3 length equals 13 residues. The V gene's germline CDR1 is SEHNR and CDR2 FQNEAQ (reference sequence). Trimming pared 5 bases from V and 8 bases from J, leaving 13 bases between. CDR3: CASSPEARYEQFF. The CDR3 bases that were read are TGTGCCAGCAGCCCAGAGGCCAGATATGAG.

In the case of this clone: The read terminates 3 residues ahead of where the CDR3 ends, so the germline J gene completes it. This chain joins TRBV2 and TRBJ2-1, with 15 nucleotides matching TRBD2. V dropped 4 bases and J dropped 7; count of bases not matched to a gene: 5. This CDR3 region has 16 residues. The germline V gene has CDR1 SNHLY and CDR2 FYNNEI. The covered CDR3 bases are TGTGCCAGCAGTGGGACTAGCGGGAGGGTTGTAAATGAG. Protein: CASSGTSGRVVNE. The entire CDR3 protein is CASSGTSGRVVNEQFF. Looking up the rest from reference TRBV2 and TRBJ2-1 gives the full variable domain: EPEVTQTPSHQVTQMGQEVILRCVPISNHLYFYWYRQILGQKVEFLVSFYNNEISEKSEIFDDQFSVERPDGSNFTLKIRSTKLEDSAMYFCASSGTSGRVVNEQFFGPGTRLTVL.

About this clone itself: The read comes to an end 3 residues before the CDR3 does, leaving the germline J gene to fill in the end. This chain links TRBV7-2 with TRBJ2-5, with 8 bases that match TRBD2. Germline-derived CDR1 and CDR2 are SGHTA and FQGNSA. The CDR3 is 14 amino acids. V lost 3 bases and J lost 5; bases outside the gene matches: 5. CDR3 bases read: TGTGCCAGCAGCTTCGGGAGGGGGGGGGAGACC. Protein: CASSFGRGGET. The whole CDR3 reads CASSFGRGGETQYF.

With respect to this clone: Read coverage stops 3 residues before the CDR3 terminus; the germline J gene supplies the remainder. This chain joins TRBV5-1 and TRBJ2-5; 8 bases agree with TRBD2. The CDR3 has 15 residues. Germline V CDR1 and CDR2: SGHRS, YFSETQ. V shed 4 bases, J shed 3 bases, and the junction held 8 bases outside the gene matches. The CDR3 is CASSLAGTREETQYF. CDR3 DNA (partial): TGCGCCAGCAGCCTTGCCGGGACTAGGGAAGAGACC.

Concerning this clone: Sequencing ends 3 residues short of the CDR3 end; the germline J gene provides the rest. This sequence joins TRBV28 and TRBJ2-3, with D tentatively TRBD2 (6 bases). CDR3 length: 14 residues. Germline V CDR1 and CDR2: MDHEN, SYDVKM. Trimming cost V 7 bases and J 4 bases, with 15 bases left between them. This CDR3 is CASIPWGDADTQYF. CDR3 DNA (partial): TGTGCCAGCATCCCCTGGGGGGACGCAGATACG. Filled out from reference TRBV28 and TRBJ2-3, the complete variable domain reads DVKVTQSSRYLVKRTGEKVFLECVQDMDHENMFWYRQDPGLGLRLIYFSYDVKMKEKGDIPEGYSVSREKKERFSLILESASTNQTSMYLCASIPWGDADTQYFGPGTRLTVL.

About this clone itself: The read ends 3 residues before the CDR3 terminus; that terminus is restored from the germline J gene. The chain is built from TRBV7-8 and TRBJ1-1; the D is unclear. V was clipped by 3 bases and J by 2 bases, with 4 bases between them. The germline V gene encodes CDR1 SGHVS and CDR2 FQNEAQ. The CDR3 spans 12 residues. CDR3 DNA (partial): TGTGCCAGCAGCTTTTTAAACACTGAA. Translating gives CASSFLNTE. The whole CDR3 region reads CASSFLNTEAFF. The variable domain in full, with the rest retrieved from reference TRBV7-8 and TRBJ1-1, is GAGVSQSPRYKVAKRGQDVALRCDPISGHVSLFWYQQALGQGPEFLTYFQNEAQLDKSGLPSDRFFAERPEGSVSTLKIQRTQQEDSAVYLCASSFLNTEAFFGQGTRLTVV.